Below are 26 T cell receptor beta chains sequenced from a single sample in a study of control samples from healthy donors and cancer patients. TCRdb's copy holds only in-frame clones and misses some; the assay was immunoSEQ multiplex PCR. This table holds about 100,000 clones, 92% found once. The material sequenced was blood. The source of these receptors is a human donor in good health. The donor label of this sample is uncertain.

There are a few counts of this clone. Other nucleotide sequences from this sample produce the same CDR3. The genes are TRBV2 and TRBJ1-1, with a tentative D call TRBD1 (5 bases). Germline values: CDR1 SNHLY, CDR2 FYNNEI. The V gene lost 4 bases and the J gene lost 1 base, with 7 bases spanning the gap. The CDR3 length is 13 residues. CDR3: CASSVGENTEAFF. The CDR3 nucleotides read TGTGCCAGCAGTGTAGGGGAGAACACTGAAGCTTTCTTT.

V and J are TRBV29-1 and TRBJ2-3; the D gene is possibly TRBD1 (6 bases). V lost 7 bases and J 3 bases, leaving 14 bases between the germline ends. The germline gives CDR1 SQVTM, CDR2 ANQGSEA. The CDR3 runs to 13 residues. The CDR3 loop reads CSAGDIATDTQYF. CDR3 nucleotide sequence: TGCAGCGCAGGGGACATCGCTACAGATACGCAGTATTTT.

The CDR3 sequence is CAISAQGPGEKLFF. The DNA for the CDR3 is TGTGCCATCAGTGCTCAGGGTCCGGGTGAAAAACTGTTTTTT. The chain couples TRBV10-3 to TRBJ1-4; a possible D gene is TRBD1 (5 bases). The CDR3 extends over 14 amino acids. The V end lost 4 bases, the J end lost 7 bases, and 13 bases lay between the germline ends. The germline CDR1 and CDR2 sequences are ENHRY and SYGVKD.

There are a few counts of this clone. V is TRBV6-5 and J is TRBJ1-3; D ambiguous. CDR1 MNHEY and CDR2 SVGAGI come from the germline V gene. The CDR3 loop spans 14 amino acids. V lost 4 bases to trimming and J lost 0 bases, with 7 bases between them. DNA for the CDR3: TGTGCCAGCAGTTTTGACGGCTCTGGAAACACCATATATTTT. Amino acid sequence: CASSFDGSGNTIYF.

This chain connects TRBV5-1 to TRBJ2-3; 7 bases agree with TRBD1. Germline trimming cut 3 bases from V and 2 bases from J; bases unmatched to any gene: 3. The germline gives CDR1 SGHRS, CDR2 YFSETQ. There are 14 residues in the CDR3. As DNA, the CDR3 is TGCGCCAGCAGCTCGACAGGGTACACAGATACGCAGTATTTT. Translated: CASSSTGYTDTQYF.

The genes are TRBV11-2 and TRBJ2-1, with D possibly matching TRBD1 (6 bases). This CDR3 contains 16 residues. CDR1 and CDR2 from the germline V gene are SGHAT and FQNNGV. The ends were cut back, 6 bases at V and 2 bases at J, with 17 bases in the middle. The CDR3 spells CASSPPRQETYNEQFF. The CDR3 bases are TGTGCCAGCAGTCCCCCTCGACAGGAAACCTACAATGAGCAGTTCTTC.

The CDR3: CASSEGMAGVSYNEQFF. The DNA of the CDR3 is TGTGCCAGCAGTGAAGGGATGGCGGGGGTCTCCTACAATGAGCAGTTCTTC. The chain combines TRBV2 with TRBJ2-1; 7 bases are a match to TRBD2. Trimming removed 1 base from V and 0 bases from J; junction bases left unmatched: 6. This CDR3 has 17 residues. Per germline, CDR1 SNHLY and CDR2 FYNNEI.

This rearrangement joins TRBV2 to TRBJ2-2; unclear D gene. V dropped 7 bases and J dropped 0 bases, with 6 bases sitting between them. Germline V lookup: CDR1 SNHLY, CDR2 FYNNEI. This CDR3 has 13 amino acids. The CDR3 DNA sequence: TGTGCCAGCAATCCCTCGAACACCGGGGAGCTGTTTTTT. Its protein product is CASNPSNTGELFF. Supplemented by reference TRBV2 and TRBJ2-2, the full variable domain reads EPEVTQTPSHQVTQMGQEVILRCVPISNHLYFYWYRQILGQKVEFLVSFYNNEISEKSEIFDDQFSVERPDGSNFTLKIRSTKLEDSAMYFCASNPSNTGELFFGEGSRLTVL.

The genes are TRBV2 and TRBJ2-2; D remains ambiguous. The CDR3 is 15 residues long. V lost 1 base to trimming and J lost 10 bases, with 16 bases between them. Germline values: CDR1 SNHLY, CDR2 FYNNEI. As DNA, the CDR3 is TGTGCCAGCAGTGAAGAAGGAGTCGTAAGGGTGGAGCTGTTTTTT. This sequence encodes CASSEEGVVRVELFF.

V and J are TRBV21-1 and TRBJ1-5; the table's D call of TRBD1 was not tested on the DNA. TRBV21-1 is a known pseudogene. The CDR3 is made up of 18 amino acids. CDR3 nucleotides: TGTGCCAGCAGCGTAAGGGACAGTCCGGAAGTTAGCAATCAGCCCCAGCATTTT. It yields the protein CASSVRDSPEVSNQPQHF.

CDR3 region: CASSIGGYSNQPQHF. The CDR3 region has the DNA TGTGCCAGTAGTATTGGGGGGTATAGCAATCAGCCCCAGCATTTT. V gene TRBV19 combines with J gene TRBJ1-5; maybe TRBD1 (5 bases). V lost 3 bases to trimming and J lost 0 bases, with 9 bases between them. Germline V gene lookup returns CDR1 LNHDA and CDR2 SQIVND (reference sequence). The CDR3 has 15 residues.

The chain uses TRBV6-2 or TRBV6-3 and TRBJ2-3; perhaps TRBD1 as D (5 bases). Trimming pared 2 bases from V and 4 bases from J, leaving 19 bases between. CDR1 MNHEY and CDR2 SVGEGT come from the germline V gene. The CDR3 extends over 17 amino acids. This CDR3 is CASSYPNTGIPSDTQYF. The CDR3 DNA sequence: TGTGCCAGCAGTTACCCCAATACAGGTATCCCGTCAGATACGCAGTATTTT.

V usage is TRBV6-4 and J usage is TRBJ2-1; 9 nucleotides match TRBD1. From germline, CDR1 is MRHNA and CDR2 SNTAGT. The CDR3 contains 18 residues. Trimming removed 10 bases from V and 0 bases from J; junction bases left unmatched: 16. The CDR3 spells CANTDRGFVNSSYNEQFF. CDR3 bases: TGTGCCAACACGGACAGGGGATTTGTAAATAGCTCCTACAATGAGCAGTTCTTC.

The chain recombines TRBV6-5 with TRBJ2-1, with 8 bases fitting TRBD2. The ends lost 4 bases at V and 6 bases at J; junction bases unmatched: 2. The CDR3 has 13 residues. In germline, CDR1 is MNHEY, CDR2 SVGAGI. CDR3 region: CASSSGTSNEQFF. Written as DNA, the CDR3 is TGTGCCAGCAGTTCCGGGACTAGCAATGAGCAGTTCTTC.

The chain uses TRBV12-3 or TRBV12-4 and TRBJ1-2; weak D call: TRBD1 (5 bases). CDR3 length equals 11 residues. V shed 1 base and J shed 8 bases, with 5 bases lying between them. DNA of the CDR3: TGTGCCAGCAGTTTAGGGGGCGGCTACACCTTC. It specifies CASSLGGGYTF.

The chain couples TRBV11-2 to TRBJ1-3, with D possibly being TRBD1 (5 bases). The CDR3 loop spans 15 amino acids. The V gene lost 5 bases and the J gene lost 4 bases, with 15 bases spanning the gap. Germline V CDR1 and CDR2: SGHAT, FQNNGV. The chain's CDR3 is CASSPRAVTGNTIYF. CDR3 coding DNA: TGTGCCAGCAGCCCCAGGGCGGTCACAGGAAACACCATATATTTT.

The rearrangement joins TRBV5-1 to TRBJ1-6; D may be TRBD1 (6 bases). The CDR3 is made up of 15 amino acids. Germline V CDR1 and CDR2: SGHRS, YFSETQ. Trimming stripped 0 bases from V and 9 bases from J, with 13 bases between. CDR3 in DNA: TGCGCCAGCAGCTTGGACAGGGAGGCTACTTCACCCCTCCACTTT. This translates into CASSLDREATSPLHF.

CDR3 sequence reads: CSASDNKNTEAFF. The DNA for the CDR3 is TGCAGTGCTAGTGACAACAAGAACACTGAAGCTTTCTTT. This chain joins TRBV20-1 and TRBJ1-1; D is unresolved. The V and J ends lost 3 bases and 1 base respectively, with 9 bases between them. Germline V lookup: CDR1 DFQATT, CDR2 SNEGSKA (reference sequence). The CDR3 totals 13 residues.

V gene TRBV25-1 combines with J gene TRBJ2-1; D is possibly TRBD2 (7 bases). Trimming took off 11 bases at V and 6 bases at J, with 11 bases between the two ends. The CDR3 length is 11 residues. Looked up from germline, CDR1 is MGHDK and CDR2 is SYGVNS. The DNA for the CDR3 is TGTGCCGGCGGGGGCCTCAATGAGCAGTTCTTC. This codes for CAGGGLNEQFF.

The chain couples TRBV9 to TRBJ2-1, with D possibly matching TRBD2 (6 bases). V was trimmed by 4 bases and J by 1 base, leaving 12 bases between them. Germline V gene lookup returns CDR1 SGDLS and CDR2 YYNGEE. The CDR3 is 15 amino acids. The CDR3, as DNA: TGTGCCAGCAGCCCAGGAGGGGAGTCCTACAATGAGCAGTTCTTC. Residues: CASSPGGESYNEQFF.

This CDR3 reads CATSDLQETQYF. The DNA of the CDR3 is TGTGCCACTTCGGACCTTCAAGAGACCCAGTACTTC. The chain has TRBV24-1 and TRBJ2-5; D not resolved. The CDR3 spans 12 residues. V gave up 10 bases and J gave up 2 bases, with 10 bases separating them. Germline V lookup: CDR1 KGHDR, CDR2 SFDVKD.

The chain employs TRBV3-1 (or the pseudogene TRBV3-2) and TRBJ2-1; TRBD2 is a possible D gene (6 bases). V gave up 0 bases and J gave up 10 bases, with 13 bases separating them. The CDR3 contains 14 residues. CDR1 is LGHDT, CDR2 YNNKEL, per germline (reference sequence). The CDR3 loop reads CASSQEAGKTEQFF. The DNA of the CDR3 is TGTGCCAGCAGCCAAGAGGCGGGGAAAACGGAGCAGTTCTTC.

The gene calls are TRBV6-2 or TRBV6-3 and TRBJ2-6; D possibly corresponds to TRBD1 (6 bases). The CDR3 contains 15 residues. Per germline, CDR1 MNHEY and CDR2 SVGEGT. Trimming took 6 bases from V and 2 from J, leaving 11 bases between them. The CDR3 sequence is CASSLRGTGANVLTF. The CDR3 DNA reads as TGTGCCAGCAGCCTCAGGGGAACTGGGGCCAACGTCCTGACTTTC.

The chain combines TRBV5-1 with TRBJ1-1; TRBD1 agrees at 7 bases. V was clipped by 3 bases and J by 0 bases; unmatched bases: 8. The CDR3 covers 16 residues. From germline, CDR1 is SGHRS and CDR2 YFSETQ. CDR3 loop: CASSSGQVYMNTEAFF. Here the CDR3 DNA reads TGCGCCAGCAGCTCCGGACAGGTTTACATGAACACTGAAGCTTTCTTT.

The chain carries TRBV4-3 and TRBJ1-4, with D unresolved. Trimming removed 1 base at V and 0 bases at J, with 9 bases between. The germline CDR1 and CDR2 sequences are LGHNA and YSLEER. The CDR3 runs to 16 residues. The CDR3 spells CASSQGRTATNEKLFF. DNA of the CDR3: TGCGCCAGCAGCCAAGGACGGACGGCAACTAATGAAAAACTGTTTTTT.

The V call is TRBV25-1, the J call TRBJ1-2; possibly TRBD1 for D (6 bases). The CDR3 has 12 residues. V was pared by 5 bases and J by 6 bases, with 10 bases between. Germline V gene data show CDR1 as MGHDK and CDR2 as SYGVNS. CDR3 DNA sequence: TGTGCCAGCAGTACAGGGAGCCATGGCTACACCTTC. It yields the protein CASSTGSHGYTF.